A selection of T cell receptor beta chains follows, all from one sample in a study of T cells in Graves' hyperthyroidism and ophthalmopathy. TCRdb re-called the multiplex PCR reads through MiXCR, storing one row per CDR3 protein. Of some 690,000 distinct CDR3 sequences in the sample, approximately 15% were seen once. What was sequenced was blood. The receptors stem from a man aged 45-60 years with Graves' hyperthyroidism. Each CDR3 is given with its conserved first and last residue. A D gene is named only where the DNA matches it firmly. A row's size may be missing; if present it is once, few, many or a size class.

TRBJ2-7	TRBD1	-	TRBV2	CASKPGTGEAREQYF	TGTGCCAGCAAGCCCGGGACAGGGGAGGCTAGGGAGCAGTACTTC
TRBJ1-2	-	few	TRBV15	CATRAGAYYGYTF	TGTGCCACCAGGGCAGGGGCCTACTATGGCTACACCTTC
TRBJ2-1	-	-	TRBV10-3	CAISLIGGEQFF	TGTGCCATCAGCCTCATAGGAGGGGAGCAGTTCTTC
TRBJ2-7	TRBD1	-	TRBV3-1	CASSPSTGEAYEQYF	TGTGCCAGCAGCCCTTCCACAGGGGAAGCCTACGAGCAGTACTTC
TRBJ2-1	TRBD2	many	TRBV12-5	CASGLETGGKGNEQFF	TGTGCTAGTGGTTTGGAAACGGGAGGGAAAGGCAATGAGCAGTTCTTC
TRBJ1-1	TRBD1	many	TRBV30	CAWRGQGRWTEAFF	TGTGCCTGGAGGGGACAGGGGAGGTGGACTGAAGCTTTCTTT
TRBJ2-1	-	-	TRBV3-2	CASSQERLAGDEQFF	TGTGCCAGCAGCCAAGAAAGGCTAGCGGGAGATGAGCAGTTCTTC
TRBJ2-1	-	many	TRBV7-2	CASGRSYNEQFF	TGTGCCAGCGGGAGGTCCTACAATGAGCAGTTCTTC
TRBJ2-7	-	-	TRBV4-1	CASSQEDSSSYEQYF	TGCGCCAGCAGCCAAGAAGACTCGAGCTCCTACGAGCAGTACTTC
TRBJ2-7	-	-	TRBV28	CASSAHLGRSSYEQYF	TGTGCCAGCAGTGCCCACTTAGGGAGGAGCTCCTACGAGCAGTACTTC
TRBJ1-6	-	many	TRBV7-8	CASSLQQGGNSPLHF	TGTGCCAGCAGCTTACAACAGGGAGGGAATTCACCCCTCCACTTT